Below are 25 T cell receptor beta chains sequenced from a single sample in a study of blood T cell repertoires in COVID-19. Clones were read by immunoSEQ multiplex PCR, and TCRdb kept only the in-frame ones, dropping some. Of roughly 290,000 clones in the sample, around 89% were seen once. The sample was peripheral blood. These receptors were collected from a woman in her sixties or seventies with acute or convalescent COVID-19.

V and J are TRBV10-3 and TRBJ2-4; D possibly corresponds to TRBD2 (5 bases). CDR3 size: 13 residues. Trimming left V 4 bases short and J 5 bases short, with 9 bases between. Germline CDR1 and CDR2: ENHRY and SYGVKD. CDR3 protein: CAISAGLENIQYF. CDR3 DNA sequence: TGTGCCATCAGTGCAGGACTCGAAAACATTCAGTACTTC.

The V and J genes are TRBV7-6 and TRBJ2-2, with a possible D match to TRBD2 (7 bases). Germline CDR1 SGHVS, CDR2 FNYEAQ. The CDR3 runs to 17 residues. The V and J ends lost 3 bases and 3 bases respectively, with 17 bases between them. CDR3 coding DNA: TGTGCCAGCAGCTTCCACAGGGAGGGCCCCGACACCGGGGAGCTGTTTTTT. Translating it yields CASSFHREGPDTGELFF. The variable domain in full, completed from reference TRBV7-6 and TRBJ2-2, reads GAGVSQSPRYKVTKRGQDVALRCDPISGHVSLYWYRQALGQGPEFLTYFNYEAQQDKSGLPNDRFSAERPEGSISTLTIQRTEQRDSAMYRCASSFHREGPDTGELFFGEGSRLTVL.

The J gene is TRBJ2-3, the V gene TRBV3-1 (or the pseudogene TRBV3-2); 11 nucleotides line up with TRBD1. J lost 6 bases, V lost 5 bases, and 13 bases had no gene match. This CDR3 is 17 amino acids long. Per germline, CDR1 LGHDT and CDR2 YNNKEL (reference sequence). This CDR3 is CASSSRRTGGFNDTQYF. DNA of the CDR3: TGTGCCAGCAGCTCAAGACGGACAGGGGGCTTCAATGATACGCAGTATTTT.

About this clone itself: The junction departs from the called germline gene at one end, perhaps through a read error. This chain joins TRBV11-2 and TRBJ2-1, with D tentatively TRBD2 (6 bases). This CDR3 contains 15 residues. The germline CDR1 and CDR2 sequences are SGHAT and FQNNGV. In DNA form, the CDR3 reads TGTGCCAGCAGCGTAGACGGACTATCCTACAATGAGCAGTTCTTC. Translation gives CASSVDGLSYNEQFF.

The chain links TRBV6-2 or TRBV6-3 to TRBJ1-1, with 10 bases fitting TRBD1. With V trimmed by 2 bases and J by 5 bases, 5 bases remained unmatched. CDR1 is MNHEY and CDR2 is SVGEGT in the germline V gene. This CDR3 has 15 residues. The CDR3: CASSYGGQGRTEAFF. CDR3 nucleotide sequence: TGTGCCAGCAGTTACGGGGGACAGGGGAGGACTGAAGCTTTCTTT.

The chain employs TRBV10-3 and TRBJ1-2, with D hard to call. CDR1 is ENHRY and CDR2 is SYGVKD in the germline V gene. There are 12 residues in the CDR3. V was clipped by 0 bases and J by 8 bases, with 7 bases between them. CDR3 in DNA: TGTGCCATCAGTGAGTCAGAAGCGGGCTACACCTTC. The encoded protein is CAISESEAGYTF.

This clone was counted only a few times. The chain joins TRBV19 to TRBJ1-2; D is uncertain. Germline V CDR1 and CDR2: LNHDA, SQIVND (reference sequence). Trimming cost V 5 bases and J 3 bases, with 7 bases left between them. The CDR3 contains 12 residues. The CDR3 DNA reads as TGTGCCAGTAGTTCGGGGTACTATGGCTACACCTTC. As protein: CASSSGYYGYTF.

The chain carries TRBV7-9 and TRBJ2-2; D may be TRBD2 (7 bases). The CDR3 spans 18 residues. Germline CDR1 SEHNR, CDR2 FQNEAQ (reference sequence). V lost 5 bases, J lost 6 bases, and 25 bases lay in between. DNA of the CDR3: TGTGCCAGCAGCCCTAACGGTTTGAGGGGGAGGGAAGCCGGGGAGCTGTTTTTT. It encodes CASSPNGLRGREAGELFF. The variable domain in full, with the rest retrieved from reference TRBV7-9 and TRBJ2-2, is DTGVSQNPRHKITKRGQNVTFRCDPISEHNRLYWYRQTLGQGPEFLTYFQNEAQLEKSRLLSDRFSAERPKGSFSTLEIQRTEQGDSAMYLCASSPNGLRGREAGELFFGEGSRLTVL.

CDR3 in amino acids: CASSQNPGTGNTIYF. The CDR3 bases are TGTGCCAGCAGCCAAAATCCAGGGACTGGAAACACCATATATTTT. The chain couples TRBV3-1 (or the pseudogene TRBV3-2) to TRBJ1-3; possible D gene TRBD1, 5 bases. V was clipped by 2 bases and J by 2 bases, with 10 bases between them. Germline CDR1 and CDR2: LGHDT and YNNKEL (reference sequence). The CDR3 extends over 15 amino acids.

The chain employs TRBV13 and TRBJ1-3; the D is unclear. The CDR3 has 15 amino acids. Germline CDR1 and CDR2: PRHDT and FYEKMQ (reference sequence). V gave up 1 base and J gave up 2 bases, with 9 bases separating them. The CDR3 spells CASSLDSRAGNTIYF. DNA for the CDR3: TGTGCCAGCAGCTTAGATTCGAGGGCTGGAAACACCATATATTTT.

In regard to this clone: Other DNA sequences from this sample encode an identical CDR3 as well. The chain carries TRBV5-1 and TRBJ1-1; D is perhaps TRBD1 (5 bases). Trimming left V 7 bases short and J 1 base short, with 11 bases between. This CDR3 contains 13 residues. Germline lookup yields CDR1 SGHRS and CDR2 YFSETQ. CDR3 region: CASSRQGNTEAFF. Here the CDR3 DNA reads TGCGCCAGCTCCCGGCAGGGGAACACTGAAGCTTTCTTT.

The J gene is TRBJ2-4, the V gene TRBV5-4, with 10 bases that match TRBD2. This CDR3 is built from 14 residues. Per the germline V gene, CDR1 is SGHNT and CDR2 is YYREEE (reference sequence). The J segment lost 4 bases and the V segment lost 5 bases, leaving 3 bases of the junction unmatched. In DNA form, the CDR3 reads TGTGCCAGCAGGGTAGCGGGAGGTAAAAACATTCAGTACTTC. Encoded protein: CASRVAGGKNIQYF.

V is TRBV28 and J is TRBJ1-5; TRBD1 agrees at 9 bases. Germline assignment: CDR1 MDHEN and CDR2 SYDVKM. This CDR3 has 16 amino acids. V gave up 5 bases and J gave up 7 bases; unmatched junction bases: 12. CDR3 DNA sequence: TGTGCCAGCAGTACCCATCGGAAAGGGACAGGGCAGCCCCAGCATTTT. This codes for CASSTHRKGTGQPQHF.

The CDR3 region is CASRMGGEGEQFF. The CDR3 DNA reads TGTGCCAGCAGGATGGGAGGGGAGGGTGAGCAGTTCTTC. The rearrangement joins TRBV5-6 to TRBJ2-1; TRBD2 matches 7 bases. Germline V lookup: CDR1 SGHDT, CDR2 YYEEEE. The CDR3 runs to 13 residues. J lost 9 bases, V lost 5 bases, and 8 bases had no gene match.

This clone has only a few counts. Here the CDR3 reads CASSASSNEQFF. Here the CDR3 DNA reads TGTGCCAGCAGCGCTAGTAGCAATGAGCAGTTCTTC. The chain has TRBV7-9 and TRBJ2-1; D gene unclear. The germline gives CDR1 SEHNR, CDR2 FQNEAQ (reference sequence). The CDR3 extends over 12 amino acids. The germline V and J ends were trimmed by 5 bases and 6 bases, with 8 bases remaining between them. The full variable domain, in which reference TRBV7-9 and TRBJ2-1 provide the parts outside the CDR3, is DTGVSQNPRHKITKRGQNVTFRCDPISEHNRLYWYRQTLGQGPEFLTYFQNEAQLEKSRLLSDRFSAERPKGSFSTLEIQRTEQGDSAMYLCASSASSNEQFFGPGTRLTVL.

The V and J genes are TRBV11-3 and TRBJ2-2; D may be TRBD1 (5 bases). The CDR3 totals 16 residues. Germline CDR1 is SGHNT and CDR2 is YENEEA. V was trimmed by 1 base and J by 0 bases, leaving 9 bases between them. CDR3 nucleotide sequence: TGTGCCAGCAGCTTAGGACAGAGCGCGAACACCGGGGAGCTGTTTTTT. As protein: CASSLGQSANTGELFF.

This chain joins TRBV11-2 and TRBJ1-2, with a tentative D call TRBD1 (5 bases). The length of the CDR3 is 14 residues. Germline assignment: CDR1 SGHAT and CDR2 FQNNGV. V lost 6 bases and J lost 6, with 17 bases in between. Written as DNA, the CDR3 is TGTGCCAGCAGAAAAGTTGGGGCAGAGGATGGCTACACCTTC. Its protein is CASRKVGAEDGYTF.

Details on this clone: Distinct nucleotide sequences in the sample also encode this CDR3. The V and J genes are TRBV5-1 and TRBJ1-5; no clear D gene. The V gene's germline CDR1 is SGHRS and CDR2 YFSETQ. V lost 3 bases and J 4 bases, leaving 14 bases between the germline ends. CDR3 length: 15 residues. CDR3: CASSSEGGPNQPQHF. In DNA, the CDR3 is TGCGCCAGCAGCTCAGAGGGAGGGCCGAATCAGCCCCAGCATTTT.

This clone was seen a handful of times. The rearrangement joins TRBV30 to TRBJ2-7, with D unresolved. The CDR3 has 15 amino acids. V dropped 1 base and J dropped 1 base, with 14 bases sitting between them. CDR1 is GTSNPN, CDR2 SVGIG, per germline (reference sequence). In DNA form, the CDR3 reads TGTGCCTGGAGTGGTTCACTCTGGAGATCCTACGAGCAGTACTTC. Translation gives CAWSGSLWRSYEQYF.

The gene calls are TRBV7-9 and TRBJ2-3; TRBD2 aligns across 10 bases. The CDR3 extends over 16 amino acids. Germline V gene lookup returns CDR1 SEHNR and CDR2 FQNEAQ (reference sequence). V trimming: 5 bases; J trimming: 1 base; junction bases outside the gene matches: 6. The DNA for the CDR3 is TGTGCCAGCAGCCCCGCCGGGACTAGCGGCACAGATACGCAGTATTTT. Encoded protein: CASSPAGTSGTDTQYF.

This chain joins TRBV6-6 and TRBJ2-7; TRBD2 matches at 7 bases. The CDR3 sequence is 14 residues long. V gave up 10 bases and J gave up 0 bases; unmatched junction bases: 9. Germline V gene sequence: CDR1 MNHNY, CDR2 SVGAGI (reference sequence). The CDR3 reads CATTMERDSYEQYF. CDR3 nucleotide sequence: TGTGCCACCACAATGGAGCGGGACTCCTACGAGCAGTACTTC.

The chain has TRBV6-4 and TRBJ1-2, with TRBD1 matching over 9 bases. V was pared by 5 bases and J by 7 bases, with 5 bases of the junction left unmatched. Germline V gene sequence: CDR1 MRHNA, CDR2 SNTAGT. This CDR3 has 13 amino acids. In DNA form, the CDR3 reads TGTGCCAGCAGTAACGGACAGGGGTTTGGCTACACCTTC. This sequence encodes CASSNGQGFGYTF.

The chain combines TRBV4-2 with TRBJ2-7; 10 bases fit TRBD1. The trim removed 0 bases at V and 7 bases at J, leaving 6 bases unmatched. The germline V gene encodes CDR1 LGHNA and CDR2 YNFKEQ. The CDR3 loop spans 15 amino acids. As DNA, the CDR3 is TGTGCCAGCAGCCAAGAGAGACAGGGGGCTGGGGAGCAGTACTTC. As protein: CASSQERQGAGEQYF.

CDR3 nucleotides: TGTGCCAGCAGCCAAGGGTGGTCACAACCAACTAATGAAAAACTGTTTTTT. This sequence encodes CASSQGWSQPTNEKLFF. The chain has TRBV3-1 (or the pseudogene TRBV3-2) and TRBJ1-4; D is undetermined. Germline loops: CDR1 LGHDT, CDR2 YNNKEL (reference sequence). The CDR3 extends over 17 amino acids. V was cut by 1 base and J by 0 bases, with 12 bases left in between.

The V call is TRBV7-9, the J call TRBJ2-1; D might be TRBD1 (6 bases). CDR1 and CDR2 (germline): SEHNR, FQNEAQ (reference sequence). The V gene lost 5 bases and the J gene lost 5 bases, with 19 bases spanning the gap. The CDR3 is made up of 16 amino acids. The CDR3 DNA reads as TGTGCCAGCAGCCCAGTGTCAGGGGCCGGTCACAATGAGCAGTTCTTC. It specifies CASSPVSGAGHNEQFF.